Below, one TCR beta chain is given with its context. What it recognizes is unknown. The CDR3 has 12 residues. The germline V gene encodes CDR1 SGHVS and CDR2 FQNEAQ. The trim removed 8 bases at V and 2 bases at J, leaving 3 bases unmatched. The entry originates in a study of T cell repertoires in cytomegalovirus infection. Background on the study: Signatures in public TCR beta sequences pointed to both CMV infection and matching HLA type.

From the reads, TCRdb called clonotypes with MiXCR, one entry per CDR3 protein. The repertoire consists of roughly 800,000 distinct CDR3 sequences, with approximately 32% occurring once and the leading ten covering over 10%. Study-wide points: The study identified carriers of CMV plus the relevant HLA from cumulative public TCR beta family frequency.

The chain carries TRBV7-8 and TRBJ2-7, with TRBD1 identical over 7 bases. The source is a human donor in good health (CMV status not recorded). Some clones in this sample may be carry-over from other donors' samples. Sequenced material: cultured CD8+ T cells from PBMCs, taken from culture after CMV antigen stimulation. This chain's CDR3 is CASGGQTYEQYF. CDR3 nucleotides: TGTGCCAGCGGGGGACAGACCTACGAGCAGTACTTC.